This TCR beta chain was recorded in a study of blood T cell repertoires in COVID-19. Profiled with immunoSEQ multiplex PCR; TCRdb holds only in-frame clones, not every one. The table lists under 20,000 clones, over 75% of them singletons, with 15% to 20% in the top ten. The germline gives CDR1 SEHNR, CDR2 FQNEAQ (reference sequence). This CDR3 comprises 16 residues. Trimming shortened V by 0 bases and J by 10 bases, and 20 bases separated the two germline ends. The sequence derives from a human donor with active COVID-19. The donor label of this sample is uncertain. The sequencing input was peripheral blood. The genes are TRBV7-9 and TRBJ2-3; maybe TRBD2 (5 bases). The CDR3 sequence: CASSLAAGSDPLAQYF. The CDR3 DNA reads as TGTGCCAGCAGCTTAGCGGCGGGCTCTGATCCACTAGCGCAGTATTTT.